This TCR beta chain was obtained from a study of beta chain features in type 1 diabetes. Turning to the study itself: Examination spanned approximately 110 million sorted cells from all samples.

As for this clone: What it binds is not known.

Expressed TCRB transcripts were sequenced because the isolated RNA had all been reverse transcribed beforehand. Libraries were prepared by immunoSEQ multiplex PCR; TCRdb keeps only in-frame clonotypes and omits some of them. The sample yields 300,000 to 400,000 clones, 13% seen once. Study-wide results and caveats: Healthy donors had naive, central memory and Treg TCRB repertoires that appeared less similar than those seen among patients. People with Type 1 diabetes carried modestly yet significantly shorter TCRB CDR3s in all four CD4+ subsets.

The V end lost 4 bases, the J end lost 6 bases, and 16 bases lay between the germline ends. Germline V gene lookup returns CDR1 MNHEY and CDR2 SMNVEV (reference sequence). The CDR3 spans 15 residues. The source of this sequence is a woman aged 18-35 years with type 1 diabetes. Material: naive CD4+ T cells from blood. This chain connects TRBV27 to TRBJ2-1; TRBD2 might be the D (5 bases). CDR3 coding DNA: TGTGCCAGCAGTTCCCCGGAGCGGACCCTCAATGAGCAGTTCTTC. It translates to CASSSPERTLNEQFF.